This T cell receptor beta chain was recovered during a study of cytotoxic CD8 clonotypes in ibrutinib-treated CLL. At the level of the study: Once patients had received a median 12 months of treatment, range 6 to 36, response samples were obtained.

Turning to this clone: Its antigen is still unknown.

Study conclusions and caveats: Circulating CD8+ T-cell counts were tracked by baseline clonality, which exceeded that of age-matched healthy donors. Public clonotypes were seen rarely and were contracted or stable on treatment.

This CDR3 region has 15 residues. The germline V gene encodes CDR1 SGHTS and CDR2 YDEGEE. Trimming removed 0 bases at V and 4 bases at J, with 14 bases between. Libraries were prepared by immunoSEQ multiplex PCR; TCRdb keeps only in-frame clonotypes and omits some of them. The sample consists of approximately 47,000 clones, 50% to 65% of them appearing once. The chain uses TRBV5-8 and TRBJ2-7; D might be TRBD1 (6 bases). The source material was PBMCs, sampled after 24 months of ibrutinib treatment. The sequence was collected from a human donor with chronic lymphocytic leukemia. CDR3 region: CASSLAGGTEYEQYF. CDR3 sequence (DNA): TGTGCCAGCAGCTTGGCTGGGGGCACCGAGTACGAGCAGTACTTC.